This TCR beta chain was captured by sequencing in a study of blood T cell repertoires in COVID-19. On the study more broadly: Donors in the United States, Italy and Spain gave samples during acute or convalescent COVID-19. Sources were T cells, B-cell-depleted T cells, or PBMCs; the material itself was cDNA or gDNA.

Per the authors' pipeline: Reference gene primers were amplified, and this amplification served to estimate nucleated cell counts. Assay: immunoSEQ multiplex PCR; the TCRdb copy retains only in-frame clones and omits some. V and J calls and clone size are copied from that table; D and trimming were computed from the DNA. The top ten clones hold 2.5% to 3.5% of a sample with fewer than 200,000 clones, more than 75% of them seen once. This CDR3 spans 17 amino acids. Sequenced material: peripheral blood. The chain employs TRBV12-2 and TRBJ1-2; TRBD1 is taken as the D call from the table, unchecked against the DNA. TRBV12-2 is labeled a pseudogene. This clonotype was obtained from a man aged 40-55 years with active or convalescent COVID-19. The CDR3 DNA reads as TGTGCAAGTCGCTTCTGGACAGGGGCTACCCCTAACTATGGCTACACCTTC. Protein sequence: CASRFWTGATPNYGYTF.